This TCR beta chain was sequenced in a study of blood T cells in healthy people across ages. Concerning this clonotype: What it binds is not known. Possible read error: a much larger clone is one base away.

The authors isolated at least 6 million PBMCs per sample. The CDR3 runs to 14 residues. Germline CDR1 and CDR2: DFQATT and SNEGSKA (reference sequence). V dropped 6 bases and J dropped 0 bases, with 12 bases sitting between them. A second about 6 to 12 cycle PCR used barcoded and J-beta primers. No fewer than 3 million CDR3-containing paired-end reads came from each sample. MiXCR was run by TCRdb on the 5' RACE reads, yielding one entry per CDR3 protein. The data contain about 680,000 distinct CDR3 sequences, 49% of them seen just once; the ten biggest clones take up under 35%. Findings and caveats of the study: Estimates of diversity drawn from one million T cells were considered underestimates. Whereas aged donors had fewer naive CD4+ cells, long-lived donors had more of them and higher diversity.

This TCR derives from a woman aged 55-75 years in good health. The sequenced material came from blood. V is TRBV20-1 and J is TRBJ2-4; tentative D call: TRBD2 (6 bases). CDR3 nucleotide sequence: TGCAGTGCCGGAGGGGCAGTAGCCAAAAACATTCAGTACTTC. It yields the protein CSAGGAVAKNIQYF.